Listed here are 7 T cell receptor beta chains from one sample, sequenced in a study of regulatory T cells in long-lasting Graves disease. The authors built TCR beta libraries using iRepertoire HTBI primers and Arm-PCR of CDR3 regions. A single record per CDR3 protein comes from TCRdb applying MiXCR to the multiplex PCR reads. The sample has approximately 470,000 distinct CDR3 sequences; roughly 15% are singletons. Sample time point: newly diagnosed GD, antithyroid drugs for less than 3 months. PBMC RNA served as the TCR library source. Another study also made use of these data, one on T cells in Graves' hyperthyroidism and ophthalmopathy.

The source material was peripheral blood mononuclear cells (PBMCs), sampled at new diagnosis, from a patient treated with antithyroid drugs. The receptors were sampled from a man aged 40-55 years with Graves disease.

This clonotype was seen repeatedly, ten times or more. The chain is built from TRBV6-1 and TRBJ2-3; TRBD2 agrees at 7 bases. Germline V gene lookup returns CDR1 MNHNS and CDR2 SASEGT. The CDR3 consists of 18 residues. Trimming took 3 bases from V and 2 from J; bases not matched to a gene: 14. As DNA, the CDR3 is TGTGCCAGCAGTGATATCTCTAGCGGTTACGCTAACACAGATACGCAGTATTTT. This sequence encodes CASSDISSGYANTDTQYF.

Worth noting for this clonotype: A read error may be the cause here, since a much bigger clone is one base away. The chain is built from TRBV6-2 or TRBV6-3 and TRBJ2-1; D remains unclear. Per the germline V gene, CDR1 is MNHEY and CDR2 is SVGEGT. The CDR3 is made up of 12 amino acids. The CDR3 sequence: CASRGIYNEQLF. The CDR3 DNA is TGTGCCAGCCGCGGTATCTACAATGAGCAGTTGTTC.

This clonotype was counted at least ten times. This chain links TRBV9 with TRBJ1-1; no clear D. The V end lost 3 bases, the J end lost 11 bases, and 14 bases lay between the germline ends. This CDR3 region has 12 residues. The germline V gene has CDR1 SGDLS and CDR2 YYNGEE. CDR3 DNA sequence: TGTGCCAGCAGCGAGTACCGGGCCGGGGCTTTCTTT. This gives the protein CASSEYRAGAFF.

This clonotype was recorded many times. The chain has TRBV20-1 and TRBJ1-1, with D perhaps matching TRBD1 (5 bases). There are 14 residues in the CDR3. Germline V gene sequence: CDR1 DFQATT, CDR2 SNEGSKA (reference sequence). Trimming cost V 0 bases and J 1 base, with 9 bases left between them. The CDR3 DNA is TGCAGTGCTAGAGAATCGACAGCGAACACTGAAGCTTTCTTT. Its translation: CSARESTANTEAFF.

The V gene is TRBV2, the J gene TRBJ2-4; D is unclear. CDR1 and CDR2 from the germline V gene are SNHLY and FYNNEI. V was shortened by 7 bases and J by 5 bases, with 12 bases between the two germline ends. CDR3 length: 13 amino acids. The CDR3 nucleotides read TGTGCCAGCAATCCCCCAGAAGAAAACATTCAGTACTTC. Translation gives CASNPPEENIQYF.

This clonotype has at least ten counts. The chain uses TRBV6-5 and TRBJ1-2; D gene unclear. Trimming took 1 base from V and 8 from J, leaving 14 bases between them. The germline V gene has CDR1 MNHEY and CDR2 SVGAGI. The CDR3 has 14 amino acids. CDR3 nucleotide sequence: TGTGCCAGCAGTTACTTGGATTACCGGAGAGGCTACACCTTC. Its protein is CASSYLDYRRGYTF.

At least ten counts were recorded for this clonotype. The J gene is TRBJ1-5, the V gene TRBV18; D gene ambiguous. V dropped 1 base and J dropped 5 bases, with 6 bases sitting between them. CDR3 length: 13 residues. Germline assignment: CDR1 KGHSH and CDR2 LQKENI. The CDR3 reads CASSPRRDQPQHF. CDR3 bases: TGTGCCAGCTCACCACGTAGGGATCAGCCCCAGCATTTT.